This TCR beta chain stems from a study of cytomegalovirus exposure and HLA in healthy donors (dated by TCRdb to 2016 to 2017). In the study overall: According to a later analysis, one platform produced both the 120 validation repertoires and the roughly 640 repertoires of the first cohort. The aim of the study was to test whether cataloging public T cell receptors could identify signatures of past pathogen exposure. A separate validation cohort of about 110 different subjects was used in addition to the 666-subject first cohort. To predict cytomegalovirus infection status, the study brought together high-throughput TCR immunosequencing, statistical association of individual TCRs with disease status, and machine learning. Paper-wide results and their limitations: In the study, around 150 TCR beta chains were listed as associated with cytomegalovirus. All 110 or so repertoires were used to score co-occurrence in the validation cohort in a later analysis, because that analysis had no HLA typing for the cohort. In vitro tests confirmed that three of the cytomegalovirus-associated TCR beta chains recognize cytomegalovirus antigens. Cytomegalovirus status was reported to be diagnosed by the classifier with high specificity and sensitivity in both the original and validation cohorts. Subsequent analysis determined that TCRs grouped into clusters in the first cohort also showed a tendency toward co-occurrence across the approximately 120 validation repertoires, and 94% of cluster scores exceeded 0. It was suggested by the authors that the approach could potentially be generalized to other disease states and immunological phenotypes. Most TCR sequences were seen in very few donors, while some public TCRs were found in many individuals.

The method behind the library was the immunoSEQ multiplex PCR assay. Per the source publication's procedure: A statistical classification framework was developed to diagnose cytomegalovirus status using the catalog of TCR beta chain sequences. TCRdb took this table from immuneACCESS and kept in-frame rearrangements with V and J called. Such tables lack part of the clones; where checked against another copy, unresolved V genes explain under half of the gap, and the rest is unexplained. D and trimming come from the DNA, and the V and J calls and clone size come from that table. The sample contains around 150,000 clones, under 90% of them found a single time. The ten largest clones represent 10% to 13% of the sample. The CDR3 measures 15 amino acids from cysteine to phenylalanine. The DNA shown is the 45-base CDR3, in frame from base 1. Via the germline V gene (reference sequence), CDR1 is LNHDA and CDR2 SQIVND. Trimmed from V: 2 bases; trimmed from J: 3 bases; junction bases lacking a gene match: 7.

About this clone itself: Its specific antigen is unknown. No much larger clonotype is one base removed from it; base qualities were not supplied.

The donors were included in the validation cohort of over a hundred subjects, a group kept apart from the roughly 690-subject first cohort. The sequenced sample was PBMCs. The sequence was collected from a woman between 18 and 29 years old in good health and CMV-seropositive. In this chain, TRBV19 is recombined with TRBJ2-7, with 7 junctional bases fitting TRBD2. The DNA sequence is TGTGCCAGTAGTATAAGGTCCGGGGGGAACTACGAGCAGTACTTC. It codes for CASSIRSGGNYEQYF. The variable domain in full, with residues beyond the CDR3 obtained from the reference TRBV19 and TRBJ2-7 genes, is DGGITQSPKYLFRKEGQNVTLSCEQNLNHDAMYWYRQDPGQGLRLIYYSQIVNDFQKGDIAEGYSVSREKKESFPLTVTSAQKNPTAFYLCASSIRSGGNYEQYFGPGTRLTVT.